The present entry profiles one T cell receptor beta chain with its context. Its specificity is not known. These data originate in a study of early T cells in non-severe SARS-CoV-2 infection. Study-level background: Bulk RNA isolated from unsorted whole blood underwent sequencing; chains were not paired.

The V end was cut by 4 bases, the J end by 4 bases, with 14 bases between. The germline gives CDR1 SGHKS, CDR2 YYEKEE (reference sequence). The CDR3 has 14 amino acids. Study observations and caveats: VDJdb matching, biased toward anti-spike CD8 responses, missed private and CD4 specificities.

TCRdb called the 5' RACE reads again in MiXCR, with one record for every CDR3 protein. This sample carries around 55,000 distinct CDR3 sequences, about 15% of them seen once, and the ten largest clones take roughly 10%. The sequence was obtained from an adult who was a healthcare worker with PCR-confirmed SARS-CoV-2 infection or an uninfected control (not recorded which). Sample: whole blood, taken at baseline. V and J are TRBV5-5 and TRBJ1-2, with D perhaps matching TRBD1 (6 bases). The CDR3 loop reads CASSPGDMAYGYTF. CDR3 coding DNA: TGTGCCAGCAGCCCTGGGGACATGGCCTATGGCTACACCTTC.